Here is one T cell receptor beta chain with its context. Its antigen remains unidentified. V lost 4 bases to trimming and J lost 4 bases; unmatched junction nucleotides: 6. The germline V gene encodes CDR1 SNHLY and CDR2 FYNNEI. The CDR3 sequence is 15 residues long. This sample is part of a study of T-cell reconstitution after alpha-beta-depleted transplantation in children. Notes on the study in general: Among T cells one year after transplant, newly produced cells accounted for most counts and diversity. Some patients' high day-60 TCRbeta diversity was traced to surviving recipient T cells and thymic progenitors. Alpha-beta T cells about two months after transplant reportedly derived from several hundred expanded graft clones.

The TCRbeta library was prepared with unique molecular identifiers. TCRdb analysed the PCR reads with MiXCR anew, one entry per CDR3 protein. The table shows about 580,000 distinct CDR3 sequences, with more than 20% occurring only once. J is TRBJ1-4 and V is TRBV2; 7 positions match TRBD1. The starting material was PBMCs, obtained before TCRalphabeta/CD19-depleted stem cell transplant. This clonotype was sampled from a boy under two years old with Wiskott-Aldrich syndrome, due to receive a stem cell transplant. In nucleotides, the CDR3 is TGTGCCAGCAGTGCCGGGACAGCTCGTAATGAAAAACTGTTTTTT. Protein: CASSAGTARNEKLFF.